This entry is about one T cell receptor (beta chain). This clonotype was seen more than once but under ten times. This receptor's antigen is unknown. No much larger clone is present one base from it, and per-base qualities are unavailable. Library creation used PCR. The sample was run on an Illumina HiSeq 2500. Molecular barcoding was employed in the preparation of TCR libraries, with unique molecular identifiers being used to normalize TCRbeta repertoire quantification. TCRdb took the public reads, trimmed them with fastp at Q25, ran MiXCR for clone calling and kept in-frame beta chains. Records with the same CDR3 protein are collapsed into one entry carrying the most frequent genes and DNA. The table for this sample lists hundreds of thousands of distinct CDR3 sequences; 13% of them were counted only once. The top ten clonotypes cover roughly 0.77% of the sample. These data originate in a study of T-cell reconstitution after alpha-beta-depleted transplantation in children (dated by TCRdb to 2015 to 2016). Looking at the study overall: Using TCR repertoire profiling, the study followed T-cell immune reconstitution in a quantitative way in children after TCRalphabeta/CD19-depleted allogeneic hematopoietic cell transplantation.

The paper as a whole reports these results and caveats: Over the following months the frequencies of hyperexpanded clones went down, and after one year T-cell counts and TCRbeta diversity were mostly credited to newly produced T cells. In some patients, the high TCRbeta diversity seen at day 60 was put down to recipient T cells and intrathymic progenitors that had survived conditioning. The apparently early recovery of alphabetaT-cell counts about two months after transplant reportedly depended on only several hundred rapidly expanded clones that came from non-depleted graft cells.

From the cysteine through the phenylalanine, the CDR3 covers 17 amino acids. Only the CDR3 region is kept as DNA, spanning 51 bases read in frame from base 1. Per the germline V gene, MGHRA is the CDR1 and YSYEKL is the CDR2. Relative to germline, V is 2 bases shorter and J is 1 base shorter, with 14 bases between their ends. Per the publication, the treatment or condition label means: allogeneic hematopoietic cell transplantation with graft depleted of TCRalphabeta T cells and CD19 B cells. The children who served as transplant recipients had been given grafts of TCRalphabeta/CD19-depleted allogeneic hematopoietic cells.

The specimen was PBMCs, collected before TCRalphabeta/CD19-depleted stem cell transplant. This sequence uses TRBV4-1 and TRBJ2-2; the D gene is unclear. The clonotype was recovered from a girl aged 2-9 years with congenital amegakaryocytic thrombocytopenia, due to receive a stem cell transplant. Here the CDR3 is given as CASSQFPGLENTGELFF. In nucleotides, the sequence is TGCGCCAGCAGCCAATTCCCGGGTCTTGAGAACACCGGGGAGCTGTTTTTT.